This TCR beta chain appears in the sequencing data of a study of T-cell reconstitution after alpha-beta-depleted transplantation in children (dated by TCRdb to 2015 to 2016). General notes on the study: Using TCR repertoire profiling, the study quantitatively followed how T-cell immune reconstitution unfolded in children after TCRalphabeta/CD19-depleted allogeneic hematopoietic cell transplantation.

Receptors were amplified or captured by PCR. The sample was run on an Illumina HiSeq 2500. Molecular barcoding was employed in the preparation of TCR libraries, with unique molecular identifiers being used to normalize TCRbeta repertoire quantification. TCRdb took the public reads, trimmed them with fastp at Q25, ran MiXCR for clone calling and kept in-frame beta chains. Under each unique CDR3 protein, matching rows form one entry showing the most common genes and DNA. The sample data list approximately 230,000 distinct CDR3 sequences, and about 24% of these were observed just once. The ten largest clones add up to 4.8% of the sample. Regarding this clonotype: This clone's antigen is unknown. There are no base qualities to consult, and no much larger clone falls within one base.

The study at large found these results: Apparently early alphabetaT-cell count recovery about two months after transplant reportedly relied on only several hundred rapidly expanded clones derived from non-depleted graft cells. The high TCRbeta diversity at day 60 in some patients was ascribed to recipient T cells and intrathymic progenitors that had survived conditioning. The frequencies of hyperexpanded clones fell over the following months, and after one year, T-cell counts and TCRbeta diversity were mostly attributed to newly produced T cells.

The germline V gene (reference sequence) yields DFQATT for CDR1 and SNEGSKA for CDR2. The CDR3 runs 15 residues from the cysteine to the phenylalanine. Just CDR3 DNA is preserved here, 45 bases in frame from base 1. Ends trimmed: V by 3 bases, J by 5 bases; bases unmatched to a gene: 10. This sample's treatment or condition label indicates: allogeneic hematopoietic cell transplantation with graft depleted of TCRalphabeta T cells and CD19 B cells. The children who served as transplant recipients had been given grafts of TCRalphabeta/CD19-depleted allogeneic hematopoietic cells. This sequence was found in a female patient aged 2-9 years who had a stem cell transplant for congenital amegakaryocytic thrombocytopenia, so the T cells may come from the graft donor. Here the chain combines TRBV20-1 and TRBJ1-3, with 7 central nucleotides matching TRBD1. The sample here was PBMCs, mostly from graft donor cells, taken 360 days after TCRalphabeta/CD19-depleted stem cell transplant. The CDR3 here reads CSARTGHPTRNTIYF. The DNA sequence is as follows: TGCAGTGCTAGGACAGGGCACCCCACCCGAAACACCATATATTTT.